This T cell receptor (beta chain) was identified during a study of shared clonotypes between healthy human individuals. After removal of 4 bases from V and 4 bases from J, the junction contained 4 bases not matched to a gene. The CDR3 covers 13 residues. Germline values: CDR1 GTSNPN, CDR2 SVGIG (reference sequence). The protocol was immunoSEQ multiplex PCR, while the TCRdb copy is restricted to in-frame clones and leaves out a portion. The sample records about 2.3 million clones, 85% to 95% being singletons. Sequenced material: naive CD4+ T cells from PBMCs. Specified subset: CD45RA+ positively selected. This TCR was recovered from a man aged 18 to 29 in good health. Some clones in this sample may be carry-over from other donors' samples. The V gene is TRBV30, the J gene TRBJ2-1, with 7 bases lining up with TRBD1. This CDR3 reads CAWTRGPYNEQFF. CDR3 coding DNA: TGTGCCTGGACTAGGGGGCCTTACAATGAGCAGTTCTTC.